This T cell receptor beta chain was obtained from a study of blood T cells in healthy people across ages. The study, taken as a whole, reports: Roughly linear declines in TCR beta diversity per million T cells occurred with age.

It was with a sample-barcoded 5' primer and a J-beta primer mix that a second PCR of roughly 7 to 12 cycles was run. TCRdb used MiXCR to reprocess the 5' RACE reads, holding one entry per CDR3 protein. The sample yields fewer than 2,000,000 distinct CDR3 sequences, 39% seen once. Every donor gave roughly 9.2 milliliters of peripheral blood. At least ten counts were recorded for this clonotype. Its matching antigen is unknown. The germline V gene has CDR1 KGHDR and CDR2 SFDVKD. This CDR3 has 14 amino acids. Trimming removed 7 bases at V and 0 bases at J, with 6 bases between. This clonotype originated in a human donor in good health. The sequencing input was blood. V gene TRBV24-1 combines with J gene TRBJ2-6; D uncertain. The CDR3 DNA sequence: TGTGCCACCAGGAGCTCCTCTGGGGCCAACGTCCTGACTTTC. Protein sequence: CATRSSSGANVLTF.